What follows are 10 T cell receptor beta chains derived from one specimen sequenced in a study of cytomegalovirus exposure and HLA in healthy donors. A multiplex PCR was run with 60 Vbeta primers and 13 Jbeta primers. Profiled with immunoSEQ multiplex PCR; TCRdb holds only in-frame clones, not every one. This sample yields approximately 170,000 clones, of which roughly 83% are seen a single time; 1.2% belongs to the top ten. The sequenced sample was PBMCs. The receptors originated from a boy between 2 and 15 years old in good health and CMV-seronegative.

The sample holds one count of this clone. This chain uses TRBV10-3 with TRBJ2-3, with 10 bases lining up with TRBD1. Germline V gene sequence: CDR1 ENHRY, CDR2 SYGVKD. This CDR3 comprises 16 residues. Germline trimming cut 2 bases from V and 1 base from J; bases unmatched to any gene: 3. This chain's CDR3 is CAISETGTGGTDTQYF. The CDR3 nucleotides read TGTGCCATCAGTGAGACCGGGACAGGGGGCACAGATACGCAGTATTTT.

This chain connects TRBV21-1 to TRBJ2-2; the D call TRBD2 from the table was never checked on the DNA. TRBV21-1 is classified as a pseudogene. The CDR3 spans 15 residues. The CDR3 DNA reads TGTGCCCCCGAGGAAGCAGCGGGGTACACCGGGGAGCTGTTTTTT. Encoded protein: CAPEEAAGYTGELFF.

The genes are TRBV30 and TRBJ1-1, with D possibly being TRBD1 (5 bases). CDR1 is GTSNPN, CDR2 SVGIG, per germline (reference sequence). This CDR3 is built from 12 residues. V lost 8 bases, J lost 1 base, and 11 bases lay in between. The CDR3 here is CAASQGNTEAFF. The CDR3, as DNA: TGTGCCGCCTCCCAGGGGAACACTGAAGCTTTCTTT.

V and J are TRBV15 and TRBJ2-5; 10 bases align to TRBD2. Germline V gene lookup returns CDR1 LNHNV and CDR2 YYDKDF (reference sequence). The CDR3 is 17 residues long. With 0 bases clipped from V and 4 bases from J, the junction kept 8 bases outside the gene matches. The CDR3 loop is CATSRDTSGGAGETQYF. The DNA of the CDR3 is TGTGCCACCAGCAGAGATACCAGCGGGGGGGCTGGAGAGACCCAGTACTTC.

In its sample, this clone was seen a few times. The CDR3 DNA is TGCGCCAGCTCCCGCGGACTCCGGGCGGGTGCTTTCTTT. Translation: CASSRGLRAGAFF. The rearrangement uses TRBV4-3 and TRBJ1-1, with D unresolved. CDR3 length: 13 residues. Trimming took 8 bases from V and 11 from J, leaving 21 bases between them. Germline V gene data show CDR1 as LGHNA and CDR2 as YSLEER.

The V and J genes are TRBV19 and TRBJ2-6, with 9 bases aligning to TRBD1. Germline CDR1 and CDR2: LNHDA and SQIVND (reference sequence). The CDR3 totals 16 residues. Unmatched junction bases numbered 4, after V lost 5 bases and J lost 2 bases. The CDR3 DNA sequence: TGTGCCAGTAGTGCTCGGACAGGGGCTGGGGCCAACGTCCTGACTTTC. It is translated as CASSARTGAGANVLTF. The full variable domain, completed using reference TRBV19 and TRBJ2-6, is DGGITQSPKYLFRKEGQNVTLSCEQNLNHDAMYWYRQDPGQGLRLIYYSQIVNDFQKGDIAEGYSVSREKKESFPLTVTSAQKNPTAFYLCASSARTGAGANVLTFGAGSRLTVL.

The chain joins TRBV27 to TRBJ1-4; D may be TRBD1 (5 bases). The CDR3 loop spans 15 amino acids. Deletions cut 6 bases from V and 4 bases from J, with 15 bases between. Germline-derived CDR1 and CDR2 are MNHEY and SMNVEV (reference sequence). CDR3 nucleotides: TGTGCCAGCAGCCCCGTCCAGGGCTTTAATGAAAAACTGTTTTTT. This encodes CASSPVQGFNEKLFF.

This chain joins TRBV20-1 and TRBJ2-5; perhaps TRBD2 as D (6 bases). The CDR3 is 11 residues long. Germline V CDR1 and CDR2: DFQATT, SNEGSKA (reference sequence). CDR3 region: CRAGTRETQYF. The CDR3 region has the DNA TGCAGGGCGGGAACCCGAGAGACCCAGTACTTC.

This sequence joins TRBV7-9 and TRBJ1-2, with D perhaps TRBD1 (5 bases). This CDR3 is 15 amino acids long. V gave up 2 bases and J gave up 8 bases, with 18 bases separating them. Per the germline V gene, CDR1 is SEHNR and CDR2 is FQNEAQ (reference sequence). The CDR3 DNA sequence: TGTGCCAGCAGCTTATCGGGGGAGAACTCTCGGGGCTACACCTTC. This encodes CASSLSGENSRGYTF.

The chain couples TRBV5-1 to TRBJ1-1; 9 bases are shared with TRBD1. This CDR3 has 14 amino acids. CDR1 is SGHRS and CDR2 is YFSETQ in the germline V gene. V shed 1 base and J 4 bases; nucleotides not matched to a gene: 2. Written as DNA, the CDR3 is TGCGCCAGCAGCTTGCGGACAGGGGCCACTGAAGCTTTCTTT. Its protein is CASSLRTGATEAFF.